The source of this T cell receptor beta chain is a study of T cell changes during pregnancy in multiple sclerosis. Repertoires were generated with immunoSEQ multiplex PCR, while TCRdb's copy carries only in-frame clones and drops some. The sample yields approximately 22,000 clones, over 80% seen once. V was clipped by 1 base and J by 3 bases; unmatched bases: 3. Per the germline V gene, CDR1 is SGHVS and CDR2 is FNYEAQ. The CDR3 sequence is 16 residues long. This sequence joins TRBV7-6 and TRBJ2-1, with 10 bases identical to TRBD2. The sample consisted of CD8+ T cells from peripheral blood mononuclear cells, taken in the third trimester of pregnancy. The receptor was isolated from a female donor with multiple sclerosis, enrolled in a pregnancy study. CDR3 in amino acids: CASSLEREGHYNEQFF. In DNA form, the CDR3 reads TGTGCCAGCAGCTTAGAGCGGGAGGGCCACTACAATGAGCAGTTCTTC.